Listed below are T cell receptor beta chains from one sample, sequenced in a study of response to subunit inactivated influenza vaccine. TCRdb processed the RT-PCR reads anew with MiXCR; each CDR3 protein has one entry. The sample lists under 800,000 distinct CDR3 sequences, approximately 15% occurring once. This specimen consisted of PBMCs from blood, obtained 14 days before vaccination. These receptors came from a man in his forties or fifties who received an inactivated influenza vaccine. Each CDR3 is given with its conserved first and last residue. A D gene is named only where the DNA matches it firmly. Size is stated for part of the rows, as once, few or many counts, or as a class when the clone is expanded.

d_call: NA; v_call: TRBV5-1; j_call: TRBJ2-7; clone_size: NA; cdr3_aa: CASSLERGTTYEQYF; cdr3_nt: TGCGCCAGCAGCTTGGAAAGGGGGACTACCTACGAGCAGTACTTC
d_call: NA; v_call: TRBV20-1; j_call: TRBJ2-2; clone_size: few; cdr3_aa: CSAPHGGELFF; cdr3_nt: TGCAGTGCTCCACATGGCGGGGAGCTGTTTTTT
d_call: TRBD2; v_call: TRBV7-2; j_call: TRBJ2-3; clone_size: NA; cdr3_aa: CASSPSPSGGQGDTQYF; cdr3_nt: TGTGCCAGCAGTCCTTCCCCTAGCGGGGGGCAGGGGGATACGCAGTATTTT
d_call: NA; v_call: TRBV10-3; j_call: TRBJ2-5; clone_size: NA; cdr3_aa: CAISESSSGSETQYF; cdr3_nt: TGTGCCATCAGTGAGTCGAGTAGCGGCTCGGAGACCCAGTACTTC
d_call: NA; v_call: TRBV20-1; j_call: TRBJ2-7; clone_size: few; cdr3_aa: CSAREGVAYEQYF; cdr3_nt: TGCAGTGCTAGAGAGGGGGTCGCCTACGAGCAGTACTTC
d_call: NA; v_call: TRBV2; j_call: TRBJ2-7; clone_size: few; cdr3_aa: CASSEAGPIPTYEQYF; cdr3_nt: TGTGCCAGCAGTGAAGCGGGGCCGATACCTACCTACGAGCAGTACTTC
d_call: NA; v_call: TRBV3-1; j_call: TRBJ2-1; clone_size: NA; cdr3_aa: CASSQDWGRAHEQFF; cdr3_nt: TGTGCCAGCAGCCAAGACTGGGGCAGGGCCCATGAGCAGTTCTTC
d_call: NA; v_call: TRBV4-1; j_call: TRBJ2-7; clone_size: few; cdr3_aa: CASRTQTGGDYEQYF; cdr3_nt: TGCGCCAGCAGAACTCAAACAGGGGGGGACTACGAGCAGTACTTC
d_call: NA; v_call: TRBV12-3/TRBV12-4; j_call: TRBJ1-1; clone_size: few; cdr3_aa: CASRREIGNTEAFF; cdr3_nt: TGTGCCAGCAGACGAGAAATAGGGAACACTGAAGCTTTCTTT
d_call: TRBD2; v_call: TRBV4-2; j_call: TRBJ2-3; clone_size: NA; cdr3_aa: CASSLWTSGRTDTQYF; cdr3_nt: TGTGCCAGCAGCCTTTGGACTAGCGGGAGAACAGATACGCAGTATTTT
d_call: NA; v_call: TRBV15; j_call: TRBJ2-5; clone_size: NA; cdr3_aa: CATSRDTKGQETQYF; cdr3_nt: TGTGCCACCAGCAGAGACACAAAGGGGCAAGAGACCCAGTACTTC
d_call: TRBD1; v_call: TRBV20-1; j_call: TRBJ2-7; clone_size: NA; cdr3_aa: CSASEQGVSYEQYF; cdr3_nt: TGCAGTGCTAGCGAACAGGGGGTCTCCTACGAGCAGTACTTC
d_call: NA; v_call: TRBV12-3/TRBV12-4; j_call: TRBJ2-2; clone_size: few; cdr3_aa: CASSSNFHSVSGELFF; cdr3_nt: TGTGCCAGCAGTTCCAACTTTCATAGCGTTAGCGGGGAGCTGTTTTTT
d_call: NA; v_call: TRBV6-5; j_call: TRBJ1-2; clone_size: few; cdr3_aa: CASSYWGAHGYGYTF; cdr3_nt: TGTGCCAGCAGTTACTGGGGGGCGCATGGCTATGGCTACACCTTC
d_call: NA; v_call: TRBV3-1; j_call: TRBJ1-6; clone_size: few; cdr3_aa: CASSPTETYNSPLHF; cdr3_nt: TGTGCCAGCAGCCCTACGGAGACCTATAATTCACCCCTCCACTTT
d_call: NA; v_call: TRBV4-3; j_call: TRBJ1-2; clone_size: NA; cdr3_aa: CASSQDWAEGGYGYTF; cdr3_nt: TGCGCCAGCAGCCAAGATTGGGCGGAGGGGGGCTATGGCTACACCTTC